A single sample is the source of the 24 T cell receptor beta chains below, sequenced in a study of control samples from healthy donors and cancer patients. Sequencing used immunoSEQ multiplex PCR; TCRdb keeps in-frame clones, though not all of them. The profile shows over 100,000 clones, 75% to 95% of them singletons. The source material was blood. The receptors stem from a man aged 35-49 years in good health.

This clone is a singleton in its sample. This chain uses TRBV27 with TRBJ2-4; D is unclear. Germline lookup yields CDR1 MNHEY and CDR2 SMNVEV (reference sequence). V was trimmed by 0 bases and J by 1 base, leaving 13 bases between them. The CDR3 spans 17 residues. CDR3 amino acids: CASSLSTEPYAKNIQYF. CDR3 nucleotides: TGTGCCAGCAGTTTATCGACCGAGCCGTACGCCAAAAACATTCAGTACTTC.

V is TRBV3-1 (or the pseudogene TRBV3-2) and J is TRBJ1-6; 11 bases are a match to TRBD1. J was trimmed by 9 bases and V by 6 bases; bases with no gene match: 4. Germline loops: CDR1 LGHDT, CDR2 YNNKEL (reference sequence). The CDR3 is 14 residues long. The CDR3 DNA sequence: TGTGCCAGCAGACACGGGACAGGGGGTTCACCCCTCCACTTT. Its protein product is CASRHGTGGSPLHF.

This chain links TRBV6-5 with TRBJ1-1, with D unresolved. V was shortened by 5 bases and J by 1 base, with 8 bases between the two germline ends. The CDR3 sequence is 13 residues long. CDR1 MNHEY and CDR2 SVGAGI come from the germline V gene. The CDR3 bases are TGTGCCAGCAGTCAGAAAACGAACACTGAAGCTTTCTTT. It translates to CASSQKTNTEAFF.

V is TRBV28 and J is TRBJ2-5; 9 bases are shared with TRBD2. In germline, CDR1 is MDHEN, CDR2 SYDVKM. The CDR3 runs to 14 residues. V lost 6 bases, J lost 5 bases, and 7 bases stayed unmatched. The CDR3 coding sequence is TGTGCCAGCAGCTCTAGCGGGGTTGAGGAGACCCAGTACTTC. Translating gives CASSSSGVEETQYF.

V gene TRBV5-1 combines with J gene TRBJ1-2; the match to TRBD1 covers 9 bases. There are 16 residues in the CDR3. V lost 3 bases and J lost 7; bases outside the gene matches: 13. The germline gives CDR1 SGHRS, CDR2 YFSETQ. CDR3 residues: CASSSGPGQGLSGYTF. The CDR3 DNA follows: TGCGCCAGCAGCTCGGGACCGGGACAGGGATTATCTGGCTACACCTTC. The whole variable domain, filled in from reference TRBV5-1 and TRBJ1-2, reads KAGVTQTPRYLIKTRGQQVTLSCSPISGHRSVSWYQQTPGQGLQFLFEYFSETQRNKGNFPGRFSGRQFSNSRSEMNVSTLELGDSALYLCASSSGPGQGLSGYTFGSGTRLTVV.

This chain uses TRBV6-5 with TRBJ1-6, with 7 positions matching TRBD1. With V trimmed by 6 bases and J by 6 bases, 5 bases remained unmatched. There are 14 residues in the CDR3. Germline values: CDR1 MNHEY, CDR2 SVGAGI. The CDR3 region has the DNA TGTGCCAGCAGATCCGGGACAGCTAATTCACCCCTCCACTTT. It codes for CASRSGTANSPLHF.

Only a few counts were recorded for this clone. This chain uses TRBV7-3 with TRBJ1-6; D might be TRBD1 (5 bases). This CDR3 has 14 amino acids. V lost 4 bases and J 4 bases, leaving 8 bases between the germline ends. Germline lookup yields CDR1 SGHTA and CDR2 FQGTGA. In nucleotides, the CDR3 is TGTGCCAGCAGCTCCGGGGCATATAATTCACCCCTCCACTTT. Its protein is CASSSGAYNSPLHF.

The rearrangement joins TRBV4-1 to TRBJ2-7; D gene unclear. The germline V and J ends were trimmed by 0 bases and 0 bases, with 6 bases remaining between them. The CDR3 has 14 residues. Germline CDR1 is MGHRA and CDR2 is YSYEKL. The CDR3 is CASSQERSSYEQYF. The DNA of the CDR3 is TGCGCCAGCAGCCAAGAGAGGAGCTCCTACGAGCAGTACTTC.

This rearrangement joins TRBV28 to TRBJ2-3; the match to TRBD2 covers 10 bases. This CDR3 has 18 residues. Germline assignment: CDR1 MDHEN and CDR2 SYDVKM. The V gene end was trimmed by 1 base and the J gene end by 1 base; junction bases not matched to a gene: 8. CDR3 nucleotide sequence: TGTGCCAGCAGTTTATCTAGCGGGGGCGCCTATCGCACAGATACGCAGTATTTT. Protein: CASSLSSGGAYRTDTQYF. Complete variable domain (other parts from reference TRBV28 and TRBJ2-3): DVKVTQSSRYLVKRTGEKVFLECVQDMDHENMFWYRQDPGLGLRLIYFSYDVKMKEKGDIPEGYSVSREKKERFSLILESASTNQTSMYLCASSLSSGGAYRTDTQYFGPGTRLTVL.

Here the CDR3 reads CAWMLYPGTGGPDTQYF. The CDR3 region has the DNA TGTGCCTGGATGTTATACCCAGGGACAGGGGGGCCAGATACGCAGTATTTT. This chain joins TRBV30 and TRBJ2-3; TRBD1 agrees at 11 bases. Germline CDR1 reads GTSNPN; CDR2 reads SVGIG (reference sequence). J lost 4 bases, V lost 4 bases, and 13 bases had no gene match. The CDR3 extends over 17 amino acids.

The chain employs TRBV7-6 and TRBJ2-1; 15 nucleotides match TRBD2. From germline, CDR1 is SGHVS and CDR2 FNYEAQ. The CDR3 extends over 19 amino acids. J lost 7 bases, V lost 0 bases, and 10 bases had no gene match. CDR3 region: CASSLATWTSGGALNEQFF. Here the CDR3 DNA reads TGTGCCAGCAGCTTAGCGACTTGGACTAGCGGGGGGGCTTTGAATGAGCAGTTCTTC.

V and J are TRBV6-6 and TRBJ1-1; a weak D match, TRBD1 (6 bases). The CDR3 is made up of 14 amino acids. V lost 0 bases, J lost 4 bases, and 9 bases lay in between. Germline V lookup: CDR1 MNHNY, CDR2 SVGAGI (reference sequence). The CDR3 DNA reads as TGTGCCAGCAGTTACTCACAGGGAACCACTGAAGCTTTCTTT. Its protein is CASSYSQGTTEAFF.

This CDR3 reads CASSSGLSSYNEQFF. The CDR3 DNA is TGTGCCAGCAGTTCGGGCCTGAGCTCCTACAATGAGCAGTTCTTC. The gene calls are TRBV11-3 and TRBJ2-1; no clear D gene. The CDR3 spans 15 residues. Trimming left V 6 bases short and J 0 bases short, with 12 bases between. Germline V CDR1 and CDR2: SGHNT, YENEEA.

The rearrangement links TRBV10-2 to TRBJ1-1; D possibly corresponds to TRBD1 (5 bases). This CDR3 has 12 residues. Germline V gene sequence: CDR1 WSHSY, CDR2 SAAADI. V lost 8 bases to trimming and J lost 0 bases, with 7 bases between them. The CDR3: CASRTLNTEAFF. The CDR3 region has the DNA TGCGCCAGCCGGACACTGAACACTGAAGCTTTCTTT.

This chain's CDR3 is CASRQHRANTEAFF. DNA of the CDR3: TGTGCCAGCAGGCAACACAGGGCGAACACTGAAGCTTTCTTT. This chain links TRBV28 with TRBJ1-1, with a weak D call TRBD1 (6 bases). The V end was cut by 6 bases, the J end by 1 base, with 12 bases between. This CDR3 is built from 14 residues. CDR1 MDHEN and CDR2 SYDVKM come from the germline V gene. The entire variable domain, with the rest obtained from reference TRBV28 and TRBJ1-1, is as follows: DVKVTQSSRYLVKRTGEKVFLECVQDMDHENMFWYRQDPGLGLRLIYFSYDVKMKEKGDIPEGYSVSREKKERFSLILESASTNQTSMYLCASRQHRANTEAFFGQGTRLTVV.

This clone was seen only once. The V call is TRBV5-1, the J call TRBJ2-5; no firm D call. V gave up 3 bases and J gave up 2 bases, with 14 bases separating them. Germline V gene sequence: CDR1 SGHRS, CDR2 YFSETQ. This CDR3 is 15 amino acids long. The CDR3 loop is CASSSRSAAQETQYF. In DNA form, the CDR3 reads TGCGCCAGCAGCTCACGGAGTGCGGCACAAGAGACCCAGTACTTC.

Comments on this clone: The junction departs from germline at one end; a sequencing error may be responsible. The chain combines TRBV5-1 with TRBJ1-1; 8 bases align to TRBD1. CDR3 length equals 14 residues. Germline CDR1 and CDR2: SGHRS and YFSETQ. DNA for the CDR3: TGCGCCAGCAGCTGGACAGGGTGGAACTCTGAAGCTTTCTTT. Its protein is CASSWTGWNSEAFF. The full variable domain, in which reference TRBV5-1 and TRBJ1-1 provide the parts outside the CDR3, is KAGVTQTPRYLIKTRGQQVTLSCSPISGHRSVSWYQQTPGQGLQFLFEYFSETQRNKGNFPGRFSGRQFSNSRSEMNVSTLELGDSALYLCASSWTGWNSEAFFGQGTRLTVV.

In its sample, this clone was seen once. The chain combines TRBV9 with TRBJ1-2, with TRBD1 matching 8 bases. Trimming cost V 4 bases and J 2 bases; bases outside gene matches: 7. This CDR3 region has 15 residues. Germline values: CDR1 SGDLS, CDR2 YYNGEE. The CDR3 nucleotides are TGTGCCAGCAGCCCTGGGGACAGGATCAACTATGGCTACACCTTC. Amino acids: CASSPGDRINYGYTF.

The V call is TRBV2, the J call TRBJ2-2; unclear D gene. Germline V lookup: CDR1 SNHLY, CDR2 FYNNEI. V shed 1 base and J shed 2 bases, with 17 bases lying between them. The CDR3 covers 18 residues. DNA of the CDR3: TGTGCCAGCAGTGAAGAGGATTTAAGAATTCAAAACACCGGGGAGCTGTTTTTT. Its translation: CASSEEDLRIQNTGELFF.

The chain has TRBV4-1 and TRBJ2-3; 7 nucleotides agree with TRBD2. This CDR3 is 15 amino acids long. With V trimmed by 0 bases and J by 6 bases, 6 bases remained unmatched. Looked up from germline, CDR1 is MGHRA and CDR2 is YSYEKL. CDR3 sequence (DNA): TGCGCCAGCAGCCAAGATCCCCAGGGAGGGGATACGCAGTATTTT. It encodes CASSQDPQGGDTQYF.

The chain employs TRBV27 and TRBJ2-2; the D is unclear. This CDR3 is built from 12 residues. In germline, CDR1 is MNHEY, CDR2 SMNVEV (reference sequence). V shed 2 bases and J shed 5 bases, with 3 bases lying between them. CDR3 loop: CASSLRTGELFF. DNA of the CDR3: TGTGCCAGCAGTTTAAGGACCGGGGAGCTGTTTTTT.

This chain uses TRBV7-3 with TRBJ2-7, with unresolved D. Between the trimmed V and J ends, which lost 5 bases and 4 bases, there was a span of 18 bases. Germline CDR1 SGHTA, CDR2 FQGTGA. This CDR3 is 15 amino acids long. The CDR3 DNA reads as TGTGCCAGCAGCCCAAGGTCGGGCCCCGGGTACGAGCAGTACTTC. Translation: CASSPRSGPGYEQYF.

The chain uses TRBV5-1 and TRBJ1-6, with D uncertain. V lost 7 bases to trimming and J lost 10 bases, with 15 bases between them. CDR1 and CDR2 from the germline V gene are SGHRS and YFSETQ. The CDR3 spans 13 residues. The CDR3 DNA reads TGCGCCAGCTCCCCGGGAAGGAACTCACCCCTCCACTTT. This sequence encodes CASSPGRNSPLHF.

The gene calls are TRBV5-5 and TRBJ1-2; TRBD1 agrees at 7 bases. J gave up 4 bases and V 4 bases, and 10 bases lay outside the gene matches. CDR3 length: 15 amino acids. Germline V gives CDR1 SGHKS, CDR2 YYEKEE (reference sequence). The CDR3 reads CASSPRQGTFYGYTF. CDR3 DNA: TGTGCCAGCAGCCCGAGACAGGGAACCTTCTATGGCTACACCTTC.